The 2 T cell receptor beta chains reported below all come from one sample, sequenced in a study of T cells after yellow fever vaccination. MiXCR, applied by TCRdb to the 5' RACE reads, yields one record per CDR3 protein. Of some 290,000 distinct CDR3 sequences in the sample, around 10% were seen once. Specimen: CD4+ T cells sorted from PBMCs, collected 45 days after the yellow fever booster vaccination. These receptors originate from a man between 18 and 29 years old who received the YFV17D yellow fever vaccine.

The rearrangement uses TRBV5-4 and TRBJ1-1; D is undetermined. Germline CDR1 is SGHNT and CDR2 is YYREEE (reference sequence). This CDR3 has 13 amino acids. The V and J ends lost 5 bases and 3 bases respectively, with 11 bases between them. DNA of the CDR3: TGTGCCAGCAGAAGGGATTCCTACACTGAAGCTTTCTTT. The encoded protein is CASRRDSYTEAFF.

In this sample, this clonotype turned up a few times. V is TRBV5-1 and J is TRBJ1-5; D gene ambiguous. The V end was cut by 0 bases, the J end by 6 bases, with 13 bases between. Germline CDR1 is SGHRS and CDR2 is YFSETQ. CDR3 length equals 15 residues. CDR3 loop: CASSLDARSSQPQHF. The DNA of the CDR3 is TGCGCCAGCAGCTTGGACGCAAGATCCTCTCAGCCCCAGCATTTT.